These 21 T cell receptor beta chains were sequenced from one sample in a study of monozygotic twins with inflammatory bowel disease. TCRdb reprocessed the 5' RACE reads and reports one entry per CDR3 protein, with no DNA. Here the sample table reports about 450,000 distinct CDR3 sequences. The specimen sequenced was blood. The receptors stem from a human donor with ulcerative colitis or Crohn's disease, or a healthy co-twin of an affected twin (not recorded which).

The rearrangement joins TRBV19 to TRBJ1-5. The length of the CDR3 is 15 residues. Germline V gives CDR1 LNHDA, CDR2 SQIVND (reference sequence). CDR3 in amino acids: CASRLDFYSNQPQHF.

The chain is built from TRBV4-2 and TRBJ2-3; TCRdb outputs TRBD2, but without DNA this stays unchecked. Germline V gene sequence: CDR1 LGHNA, CDR2 YNFKEQ. The CDR3 spans 16 residues. The CDR3 sequence is CASSQFGGPPVDTQYF.

This chain links TRBV3-1 with TRBJ2-3; TCRdb lists TRBD1, though no DNA is available to test this call. From germline, CDR1 is LGHDT and CDR2 YNNKEL (reference sequence). The CDR3 extends over 17 amino acids. The CDR3 loop is CARASERGRGITDTQYF.

V gene TRBV12-3 or TRBV12-4 combines with J gene TRBJ2-7; no DNA is available, so the TRBD1 call from TCRdb remains unchecked. The CDR3 has 13 residues. The CDR3 here is CASSPIRGGEQYF.

V and J are TRBV6-1 and TRBJ2-2; the D call of TRBD1 rests on TCRdb alone, since no DNA is present to check it. Germline loops: CDR1 MNHNS, CDR2 SASEGT. The CDR3 length is 14 residues. CDR3 loop: CASSWKRGGGELFF.

The CDR3 sequence: CASSARIAGVQETQYF. The chain joins TRBV5-1 to TRBJ2-5. Germline V gene data show CDR1 as SGHRS and CDR2 as YFSETQ. This CDR3 spans 16 amino acids.

This chain connects TRBV18 to TRBJ2-7; TCRdb designates TRBD1, a call that cannot be tested without DNA. This CDR3 has 14 amino acids. Germline lookup yields CDR1 KGHSH and CDR2 LQKENI. This CDR3 is CASSPGTATYEQYF. Together with reference TRBV18 and TRBJ2-7, the CDR3 gives the full variable domain: NAGVMQNPRHLVRRRGQEARLRCSPMKGHSHVYWYRQLPEEGLKFMVYLQKENIIDESGMPKERFSAEFPKEGPSILRIQQVVRGDSAAYFCASSPGTATYEQYFGPGTRLTVT.

The chain recombines TRBV12-3 or TRBV12-4 with TRBJ1-3. The CDR3 is 15 residues long. The CDR3 here is CASSLGRLSGNTIYF.

The CDR3 reads CASRPWEAGTSGANVLTF. The V and J genes are TRBV28 and TRBJ2-6; without DNA, the TCRdb call of TRBD2 cannot be checked. The CDR3 length is 18 residues. CDR1 is MDHEN, CDR2 SYDVKM, per germline.

The V gene is TRBV7-8, the J gene TRBJ2-5. The CDR3 extends over 15 amino acids. Germline values: CDR1 SGHVS, CDR2 FQNEAQ. CDR3 residues: CASSLVPNQRETQYF. Full variable domain (missing parts from reference TRBV7-8 and TRBJ2-5): GAGVSQSPRYKVAKRGQDVALRCDPISGHVSLFWYQQALGQGPEFLTYFQNEAQLDKSGLPSDRFFAERPEGSVSTLKIQRTQQEDSAVYLCASSLVPNQRETQYFGPGTRLLVL.

The chain employs TRBV13 and TRBJ2-5; TCRdb indicates TRBD1, and absent DNA this call remains unverified. The CDR3 runs to 15 residues. Germline CDR1 and CDR2: PRHDT and FYEKMQ (reference sequence). This CDR3 reads CASSPRTALKETQYF.

This rearrangement joins TRBV27 to TRBJ2-7; there is no DNA to check the TCRdb D call of TRBD2. Germline CDR1 and CDR2: MNHEY and SMNVEV (reference sequence). The CDR3 has 15 amino acids. CDR3 protein: CASVLLAGGNYEQYF.

The chain recombines TRBV5-1 with TRBJ2-3; the D gene TCRdb calls, TRBD1, cannot be checked with no DNA. Germline V CDR1 and CDR2: SGHRS, YFSETQ. The CDR3 contains 17 residues. CDR3: CASSLAGGHWGTDTQYF.

The chain has TRBV5-1 and TRBJ2-5; TCRdb selects TRBD1, and the lack of DNA leaves this call unchecked. This CDR3 has 14 residues. Germline V lookup: CDR1 SGHRS, CDR2 YFSETQ. The CDR3 here is CASSAPGLMETQYF.

The chain couples TRBV11-3 to TRBJ2-1; lacking DNA, the TRBD2 call made by TCRdb goes unchecked. Per germline, CDR1 SGHNT and CDR2 YENEEA. The CDR3 runs 16 residues. CDR3 amino acids: CASSPSGTSGSNEQFF.

This sequence joins TRBV4-1 and TRBJ2-1; TCRdb lists TRBD1, though no DNA is available to test this call. Germline V gene lookup returns CDR1 MGHRA and CDR2 YSYEKL. The CDR3 loop spans 13 amino acids. CDR3 region: CASKPGGVNEQFF.

The chain links TRBV5-1 to TRBJ2-1; TCRdb's D gene call, TRBD2, goes unchecked for lack of DNA. This CDR3 has 15 amino acids. Germline V lookup: CDR1 SGHRS, CDR2 YFSETQ. Here the CDR3 reads CASSLGLAGVDEQLF.

V and J are TRBV25-1 and TRBJ2-3; the TCRdb call, TRBD1, lacks DNA for checking. The CDR3 covers 15 residues. Germline assignment: CDR1 MGHDK and CDR2 SYGVNS. This CDR3 is CASSSRGRGSDTQYF. Complete variable domain (other parts from reference TRBV25-1 and TRBJ2-3): EADIYQTPRYLVIGTGKKITLECSQTMGHDKMYWYQQDPGMELHLIHYSYGVNSTEKGDLSSESTVSRIRTEHFPLTLESARPSHTSQYLCASSSRGRGSDTQYFGPGTRLTVL.

The chain uses TRBV30 and TRBJ1-5. In germline, CDR1 is GTSNPN, CDR2 SVGIG (reference sequence). The CDR3 is 16 residues long. The CDR3 loop is CAWRGQGGESNQPQHF.

This chain uses TRBV6-6 with TRBJ2-1; without DNA, the TCRdb call of TRBD2 cannot be checked. There are 11 residues in the CDR3. Germline V gives CDR1 MNHNY, CDR2 SVGAGI (reference sequence). CDR3: CASSRTNEQFF.

The chain uses TRBV9 and TRBJ1-2. CDR1 SGDLS and CDR2 YYNGEE come from the germline V gene. The length of the CDR3 is 15 residues. The CDR3 region is CASSVATDTNYGYTF. The full variable domain, its missing parts supplied by reference TRBV9 and TRBJ1-2, is DSGVTQTPKHLITATGQRVTLRCSPRSGDLSVYWYQQSLDQGLQFLIQYYNGEERAKGNILERFSAQQFPDLHSELNLSSLELGDSALYFCASSVATDTNYGYTFGSGTRLTVV.